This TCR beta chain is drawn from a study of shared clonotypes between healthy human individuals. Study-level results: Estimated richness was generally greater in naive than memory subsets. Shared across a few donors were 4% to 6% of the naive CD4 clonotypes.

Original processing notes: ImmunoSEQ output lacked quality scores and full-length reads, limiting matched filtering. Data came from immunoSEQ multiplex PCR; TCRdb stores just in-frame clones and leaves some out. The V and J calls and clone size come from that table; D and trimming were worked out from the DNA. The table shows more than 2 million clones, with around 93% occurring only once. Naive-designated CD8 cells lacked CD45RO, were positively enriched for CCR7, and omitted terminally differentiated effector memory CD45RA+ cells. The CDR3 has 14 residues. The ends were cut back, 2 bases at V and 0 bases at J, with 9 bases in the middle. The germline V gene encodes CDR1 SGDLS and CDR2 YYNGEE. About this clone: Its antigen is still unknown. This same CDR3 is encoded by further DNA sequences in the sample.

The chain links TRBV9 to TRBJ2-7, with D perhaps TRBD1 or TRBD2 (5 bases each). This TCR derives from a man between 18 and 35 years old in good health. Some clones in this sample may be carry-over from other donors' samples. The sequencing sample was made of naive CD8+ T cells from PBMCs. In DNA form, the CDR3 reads TGTGCCAGCAGCGTTGGGGGTTCCTCCTACGAGCAGTACTTC. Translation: CASSVGGSSYEQYF.